This T cell receptor beta chain is from a study of cytomegalovirus exposure and HLA in healthy donors. The primer mix had 60 Vbeta and 13 Jbeta primers. Generated by immunoSEQ multiplex PCR, the TCRdb table keeps only in-frame clones and is missing some. The data hold more than 95,000 clones, with over 60% observed a single time. Sequenced input: PBMCs. This clonotype was obtained from a female donor in good health and CMV-seronegative.

This CDR3 is CATLWTGRGYGYTF. CDR3 bases: TGTGCCACCTTGTGGACAGGGCGAGGGTATGGCTACACCTTC. The chain couples TRBV2 to TRBJ1-2; TRBD1 aligns across 8 bases. Per germline, CDR1 SNHLY and CDR2 FYNNEI. V lost 10 bases and J lost 5; bases outside the gene matches: 12. The CDR3 has 14 amino acids.